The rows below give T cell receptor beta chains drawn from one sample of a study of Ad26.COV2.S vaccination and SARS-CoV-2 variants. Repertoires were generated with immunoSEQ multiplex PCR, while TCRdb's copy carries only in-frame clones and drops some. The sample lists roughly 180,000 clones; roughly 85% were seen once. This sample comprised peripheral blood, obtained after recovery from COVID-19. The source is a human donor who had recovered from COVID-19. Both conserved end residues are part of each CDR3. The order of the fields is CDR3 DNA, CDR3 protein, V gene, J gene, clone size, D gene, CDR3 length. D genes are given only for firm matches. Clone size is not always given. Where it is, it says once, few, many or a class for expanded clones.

TGTGCCAGCAGTCGCGACATTTATGGCTACACCTTC	CASSRDIYGYTF	TRBV28	TRBJ1-2	.	.	12
TGTGCCTGGAGTACGACATCTGGAAACACCATATATTTT	CAWSTTSGNTIYF	TRBV30	TRBJ1-3	few	.	13
TGTGCCAGCGGGAACGTTGAGCAGTTCTTC	CASGNVEQFF	TRBV12-3/TRBV12-4	TRBJ2-1	.	.	10
TGTGCCAGCAGCAAAGCGCGAAGGCCGAGGGGAAATGAAAAACTGTTTTTT	CASSKARRPRGNEKLFF	TRBV21-1	TRBJ1-4	once	.	17
TGTGCCAGCAGTTTTGGGGGACGGGGGGGCCCTGGCACAGATACGCAGTATTTT	CASSFGGRGGPGTDTQYF	TRBV28	TRBJ2-3	.	TRBD2	18
TGCGCCAGCAGCTTGAGCGGGGGGGCCGACGAGCAGTACTTC	CASSLSGGADEQYF	TRBV5-1	TRBJ2-7	.	TRBD2	14
TGTGCCAGCAGTGTAGATTGGGGGAAGGAGCAGTTCTTC	CASSVDWGKEQFF	TRBV2	TRBJ2-1	few	.	13
TGTGCCAGCGCGGGAGGGCTCGGGTACACTGAAGCTTTCTTT	CASAGGLGYTEAFF	TRBV27	TRBJ1-1	.	.	14
TGTGCCAGCAGCCCTTCCCTTTCGGGCTCCTACGAGCAGTACTTC	CASSPSLSGSYEQYF	TRBV27	TRBJ2-7	.	.	15
TGTGCCAGCAGCTTACAAGGGGGCAATCAGCCCCAGCATTTT	CASSLQGGNQPQHF	TRBV7-9	TRBJ1-5	.	.	14
TGTGCCAGCAGCTTATACAGTGGGGACACTGAAGCTTTCTTT	CASSLYSGDTEAFF	TRBV7-9	TRBJ1-1	.	.	14
TGTGCCAGCAGTTCCCAGGACAGGAGGAACTATGGCTACACCTTC	CASSSQDRRNYGYTF	TRBV28	TRBJ1-2	once	TRBD1	15
TGTGCCAGCAGCCCAGGACAGGGATCCTTTAACTATGGCTACACCTTC	CASSPGQGSFNYGYTF	TRBV2	TRBJ1-2	.	TRBD1	16
TGTGCCAGCAGTTTAGGAGCCTCTGGAAACACCATATATTTT	CASSLGASGNTIYF	TRBV27	TRBJ1-3	few	.	14
TGCAGCGTTCCCGGACAGGGGGCACGAACCGGGGAGCTGTTTTTT	CSVPGQGARTGELFF	TRBV29-1	TRBJ2-2	.	TRBD1	15
TGCGCCAGCAGCTTCAGACCCCAAACCGGGACCTACGAGCAGTACTTC	CASSFRPQTGTYEQYF	TRBV5-1	TRBJ2-7	once	.	16
TGTGCCAGTAGTTTCGGACAGGGCCACAATCAGCCCCAGCATTTT	CASSFGQGHNQPQHF	TRBV19	TRBJ1-5	.	TRBD1	15
TGTGCCAGCAGCCAAGCGGGAGTAGAGCAGTTCTTC	CASSQAGVEQFF	TRBV3-1/TRBV3-2	TRBJ2-1	.	.	12